A single sample is the source of the 10 T cell receptor beta chains below, sequenced in a study of neurological immune-mediated disorders. TCRdb reanalysed the 5' RACE reads using MiXCR and keeps one entry per CDR3 protein. The repertoire holds about 52,000 distinct CDR3 sequences, 3% to 4% seen once, with 5.5% to 7.5% in the top ten. The sample consisted of PBMCs. All receptors derive from a man aged 55-75 years with multiple sclerosis.

This clonotype was observed many times. The chain recombines TRBV28 with TRBJ2-1, with D possibly matching TRBD2 (6 bases). Germline V lookup: CDR1 MDHEN, CDR2 SYDVKM. V was shortened by 2 bases and J by 1 base, with 12 bases between the two germline ends. CDR3 length: 16 residues. The CDR3 reads CASSLGGPGSYNEQFF. The CDR3 nucleotides read TGTGCCAGCAGTTTAGGAGGGCCAGGGTCCTACAATGAGCAGTTCTTC. Looking up the rest from reference TRBV28 and TRBJ2-1 gives the full variable domain: DVKVTQSSRYLVKRTGEKVFLECVQDMDHENMFWYRQDPGLGLRLIYFSYDVKMKEKGDIPEGYSVSREKKERFSLILESASTNQTSMYLCASSLGGPGSYNEQFFGPGTRLTVL.

This clonotype has ten or more counts. This chain connects TRBV5-1 to TRBJ2-2; the D is unclear. V was clipped by 5 bases and J by 3 bases, with 8 bases between them. Germline V gives CDR1 SGHRS, CDR2 YFSETQ. The CDR3 has 13 amino acids. The CDR3 sequence: CASSRSDTGELFF. CDR3 in DNA: TGCGCCAGCAGTCGTTCCGACACCGGGGAGCTGTTTTTT.

This clonotype was detected many times. The genes are TRBV7-8 and TRBJ2-7; D is perhaps TRBD2 (6 bases). Germline assignment: CDR1 SGHVS and CDR2 FQNEAQ. The CDR3 runs to 17 residues. Trimming stripped 2 bases from V and 6 bases from J, with 23 bases between. The CDR3 reads CASSLKGTPGPEGEQYF. The CDR3 nucleotides read TGTGCCAGCAGCTTAAAGGGGACTCCCGGGCCCGAGGGCGAGCAGTACTTC. Filled out from reference TRBV7-8 and TRBJ2-7, the complete variable domain reads GAGVSQSPRYKVAKRGQDVALRCDPISGHVSLFWYQQALGQGPEFLTYFQNEAQLDKSGLPSDRFFAERPEGSVSTLKIQRTQQEDSAVYLCASSLKGTPGPEGEQYFGPGTRLTVT.

This clonotype was recorded a few times. Given a much more abundant clone one base away, this may be a read error. A read error is likely, as this CDR3 ends without the conserved phenylalanine or tryptophan. V gene TRBV12-3 or TRBV12-4 combines with J gene TRBJ1-1; D unresolved. V was trimmed by 7 bases and J by 0 bases, leaving 12 bases between them. This CDR3 contains 14 residues. The CDR3 sequence: CASILRAMNTEAFC. The CDR3 DNA follows: TGTGCCAGCATCCTAAGGGCAATGAACACTGAAGCTTTCTGT.

This clonotype was found once. The chain links TRBV7-6 to TRBJ2-5; D perhaps matches TRBD1 (5 bases). Trimming cost V 1 base and J 4 bases, with 10 bases left between them. The CDR3 runs to 14 residues. Germline V gene data show CDR1 as SGHVS and CDR2 as FNYEAQ. Written as DNA, the CDR3 is TGTGCCAGCAGCTTAGGGGGCGTCGGAGAGACCCAGTACTTC. Its protein product is CASSLGGVGETQYF.

This clonotype was found many times. CDR3 amino acids: CASFSRNTGELFF. The CDR3 bases are TGTGCCAGCTTTTCAAGGAACACCGGGGAGCTGTTTTTT. The chain joins TRBV6-6 to TRBJ2-2, with D hard to call. Germline V gene sequence: CDR1 MNHNY, CDR2 SVGAGI (reference sequence). V lost 8 bases and J 1 base, leaving 8 bases between the germline ends. CDR3 length: 13 amino acids.

J is TRBJ2-1 and V is TRBV12-5, with 7 bases identical to TRBD1. The CDR3 covers 13 residues. V dropped 6 bases and J dropped 5; count of bases not matched to a gene: 4. The germline V gene encodes CDR1 LGHNT and CDR2 FRNRAP. For the CDR3, the DNA is TGTGCTAGTGGGATCGGGACAGACAATGAGCAGTTCTTC. Translated, it gives CASGIGTDNEQFF.

This clonotype was observed at least ten times. This chain joins TRBV5-1 and TRBJ2-1; TRBD2 agrees at 12 bases. Germline V gene lookup returns CDR1 SGHRS and CDR2 YFSETQ. CDR3 size: 13 residues. The V segment lost 8 bases and the J segment 7 bases; nucleotides outside the gene matches: 4. The CDR3 DNA is TGCGCCAGTAGACTAGCGGGGGAGAATGAGCAGTTCTTC. It specifies CASRLAGENEQFF.

The gene calls are TRBV7-8 and TRBJ2-5; D remains ambiguous. Germline V CDR1 and CDR2: SGHVS, FQNEAQ. The germline V and J ends were trimmed by 5 bases and 3 bases, with 4 bases remaining between them. This CDR3 is built from 11 residues. The CDR3 nucleotides read TGTGCCAGCAGCCAAGAAGAGACCCAGTACTTC. Amino acids: CASSQEETQYF. Using reference TRBV7-8 and TRBJ2-5 for the parts outside the CDR3, the full variable domain is GAGVSQSPRYKVAKRGQDVALRCDPISGHVSLFWYQQALGQGPEFLTYFQNEAQLDKSGLPSDRFFAERPEGSVSTLKIQRTQQEDSAVYLCASSQEETQYFGPGTRLLVL.

The sample holds many counts of this clonotype. This chain links TRBV18 with TRBJ1-1; 7 positions match TRBD1. The CDR3 spans 13 residues. The J segment lost 6 bases and the V segment lost 3 bases, leaving 4 bases of the junction unmatched. Looked up from germline, CDR1 is KGHSH and CDR2 is LQKENI. DNA for the CDR3: TGTGCCAGCTCACCTAAACAGGGGTCTGAAGCTTTCTTT. It yields the protein CASSPKQGSEAFF.